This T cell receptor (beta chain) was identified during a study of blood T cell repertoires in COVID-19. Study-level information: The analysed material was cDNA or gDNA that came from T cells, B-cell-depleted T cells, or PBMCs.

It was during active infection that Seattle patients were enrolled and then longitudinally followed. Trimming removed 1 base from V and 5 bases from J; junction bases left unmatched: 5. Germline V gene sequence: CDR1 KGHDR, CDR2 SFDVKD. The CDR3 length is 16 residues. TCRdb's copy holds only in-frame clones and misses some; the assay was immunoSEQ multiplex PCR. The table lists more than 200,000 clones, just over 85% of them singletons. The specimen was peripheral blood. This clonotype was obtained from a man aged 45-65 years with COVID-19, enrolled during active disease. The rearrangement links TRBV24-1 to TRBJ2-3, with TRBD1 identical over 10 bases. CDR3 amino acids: CATSDLSRTGGDTQYF. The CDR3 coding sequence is TGTGCCACCAGTGATTTATCCCGGACAGGGGGAGATACGCAGTATTTT.